Presented here are 11 T cell receptor beta chains from one specimen sequenced in a study of T cell responses to AZD1222 COVID-19 vaccine. Data came from immunoSEQ multiplex PCR; TCRdb stores just in-frame clones and leaves some out. Of about 150,000 clones in the sample, 85% to 95% were seen once. The specimen comprised peripheral blood, sampled on day 0 of AZD1222 vaccination. These receptors all come from an adult in good health.

This chain uses TRBV18 with TRBJ2-7; TRBD2 matches at 7 bases. The germline CDR1 and CDR2 sequences are KGHSH and LQKENI. The CDR3 is 14 residues long. V was pared by 3 bases and J by 0 bases, with 2 bases of the junction left unmatched. CDR3 DNA: TGTGCCAGCTCACCCCGGGACTACTCCTACGAGCAGTACTTC. It encodes CASSPRDYSYEQYF. Full variable domain (outside the CDR3, taken from reference TRBV18 and TRBJ2-7): NAGVMQNPRHLVRRRGQEARLRCSPMKGHSHVYWYRQLPEEGLKFMVYLQKENIIDESGMPKERFSAEFPKEGPSILRIQQVVRGDSAAYFCASSPRDYSYEQYFGPGTRLTVT.

The gene calls are TRBV14 and TRBJ2-5; 8 positions match TRBD1. V dropped 0 bases and J dropped 5; count of bases not matched to a gene: 11. This CDR3 region has 17 residues. Germline V gene data show CDR1 as SGHDN and CDR2 as FVKESK. CDR3: CASSQEGGRGRRETQYF. The CDR3 DNA reads as TGTGCCAGCAGCCAAGAAGGTGGCAGGGGGCGACGGGAGACCCAGTACTTC. Full variable domain (remainder filled in from reference TRBV14 and TRBJ2-5): EAGVTQFPSHSVIEKGQTVTLRCDPISGHDNLYWYRRVMGKEIKFLLHFVKESKQDESGMPNNRFLAERTGGTYSTLKVQPAELEDSGVYFCASSQEGGRGRRETQYFGPGTRLLVL.

The chain couples TRBV28 to TRBJ2-3; D remains unclear. Trimming took off 0 bases at V and 7 bases at J, with 11 bases between the two ends. Looked up from germline, CDR1 is MDHEN and CDR2 is SYDVKM. CDR3 length equals 14 residues. CDR3 sequence reads: CASSLWLDGHTQYF. DNA for the CDR3: TGTGCCAGCAGTTTATGGCTCGACGGGCATACGCAGTATTTT.

The chain combines TRBV29-1 with TRBJ1-1; D gene uncertain. The V gene's germline CDR1 is SQVTM and CDR2 ANQGSEA. The CDR3 length is 13 residues. Trimming removed 2 bases from V and 3 bases from J, with 10 bases in between. The CDR3 reads CSVENSFHTEAFF. The CDR3 DNA sequence: TGCAGCGTTGAAAACAGCTTCCACACTGAAGCTTTCTTT. The whole variable domain, remainder taken from reference TRBV29-1 and TRBJ1-1, is SAVISQKPSRDICQRGTSLTIQCQVDSQVTMMFWYRQQPGQSLTLIATANQGSEATYESGFVIDKFPISRPNLTFSTLTVSNMSPEDSSIYLCSVENSFHTEAFFGQGTRLTVV.

This rearrangement joins TRBV7-7 to TRBJ2-3; 9 bases fit TRBD2. Germline loops: CDR1 SSHAT, CDR2 FNYEAQ (reference sequence). V was pared by 5 bases and J by 0 bases, with 3 bases of the junction left unmatched. This CDR3 contains 15 residues. In DNA, the CDR3 is TGTGCCAGCAGCACCGGGACTAGCAGCACAGATACGCAGTATTTT. Its protein product is CASSTGTSSTDTQYF.

The chain recombines TRBV25-1 with TRBJ1-2; D gene ambiguous. Germline-derived CDR1 and CDR2 are MGHDK and SYGVNS. The length of the CDR3 is 15 residues. The germline V and J ends were trimmed by 7 bases and 2 bases, with 17 bases remaining between them. The CDR3 loop is CASIGFKRANYGYTF. CDR3 bases: TGTGCCAGCATAGGGTTCAAGAGAGCCAACTATGGCTACACCTTC.

The genes are TRBV30 and TRBJ2-1, with D perhaps matching TRBD1 (5 bases). This CDR3 has 17 amino acids. CDR1 is GTSNPN and CDR2 is SVGIG in the germline V gene (reference sequence). Trimming removed 0 bases from V and 0 bases from J, with 15 bases in between. CDR3 loop: CAWSVPLGLSSYNEQFF. The CDR3 DNA is TGTGCCTGGAGTGTACCTCTGGGGCTGAGCTCCTACAATGAGCAGTTCTTC.

The gene calls are TRBV3-1 (or the pseudogene TRBV3-2) and TRBJ2-1; TRBD2 aligns across 9 bases. This CDR3 spans 15 amino acids. V was clipped by 4 bases and J by 4 bases; unmatched bases: 5. Germline CDR1 is LGHDT and CDR2 is YNNKEL (reference sequence). The CDR3 here is CASSPASGIYNEQFF. The CDR3 DNA reads TGTGCCAGCAGCCCTGCTAGCGGGATTTACAATGAGCAGTTCTTC.

This clone appeared a single time. The rearrangement uses TRBV10-3 and TRBJ2-5; D may be TRBD2 (5 bases). The germline gives CDR1 ENHRY, CDR2 SYGVKD. The CDR3 is 13 amino acids. V was shortened by 2 bases and J by 3 bases, with 7 bases between the two germline ends. The CDR3 protein is CAISETAEETQYF. The CDR3 DNA reads as TGTGCCATCAGTGAGACAGCGGAAGAGACCCAGTACTTC.

V gene TRBV3-1 (or the pseudogene TRBV3-2) combines with J gene TRBJ2-3, with TRBD2 matching over 8 bases. Trimming at V came to 0 bases and at J to 5 bases, leaving 16 bases not matched to a gene. Germline CDR1 is LGHDT and CDR2 is YNNKEL (reference sequence). This CDR3 comprises 19 residues. The CDR3 is CASSQDSWAGGSRGDTQYF. The CDR3 DNA is TGTGCCAGCAGCCAAGATTCGTGGGCGGGAGGTTCTCGAGGAGATACGCAGTATTTT.

This rearrangement joins TRBV6-2 or TRBV6-3 to TRBJ1-1, with D possibly matching TRBD1 (5 bases). CDR1 is MNHEY and CDR2 is SVGEGT in the germline V gene. The V gene lost 4 bases and the J gene lost 8 bases, with 11 bases spanning the gap. The CDR3 contains 12 residues. The DNA of the CDR3 is TGTGCCAGCAGTTCCACAGGTGGGGAAGCTTTCTTT. It is translated as CASSSTGGEAFF.